This entry is about one TCR beta chain. Antigen specificity is unknown. This sample is part of a study of post-analysis software for immune sequencing data. Study at large: Disease courses included relapsing-remitting, secondary progressive and progressive-relapsing multiple sclerosis. Whole-study results and caveats: Normalized Chao1 diversity was significantly reduced in patients versus controls. Roughly five TRBV segments were significantly more frequent in patients than in controls. TRBV5-6, TRBV5-1 and TRBV20-1 were among these segments.

Included in the TCR beta cDNA libraries were unique molecular identifiers. TCRdb passed the PCR reads through MiXCR, listing each CDR3 protein once. This sample has about 200,000 distinct CDR3 sequences; over 25% occur once, and the top ten carry nearly 3.5%. CDR3 length: 14 residues. Germline CDR1 reads SGHTA; CDR2 reads FQGNSA. V was clipped by 8 bases and J by 2 bases, with 14 bases between them. Material: blood. The TCR comes from a girl between 2 and 17 years old with multiple sclerosis. V gene TRBV7-2 combines with J gene TRBJ2-3; D is unresolved. The CDR3 DNA reads TGTGCCAGCCTGTACGAGACTTTCACAGATACGCAGTATTTT. Translating it yields CASLYETFTDTQYF.